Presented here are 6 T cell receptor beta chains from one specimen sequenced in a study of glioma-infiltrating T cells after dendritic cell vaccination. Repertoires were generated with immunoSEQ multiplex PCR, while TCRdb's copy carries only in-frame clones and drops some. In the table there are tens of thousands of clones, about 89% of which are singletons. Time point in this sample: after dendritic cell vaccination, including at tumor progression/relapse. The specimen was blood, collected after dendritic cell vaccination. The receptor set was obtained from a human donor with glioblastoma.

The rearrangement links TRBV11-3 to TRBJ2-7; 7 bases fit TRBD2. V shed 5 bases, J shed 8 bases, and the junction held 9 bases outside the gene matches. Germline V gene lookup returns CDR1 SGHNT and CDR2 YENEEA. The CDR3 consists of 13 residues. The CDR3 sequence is CASSQSGGRQQYF. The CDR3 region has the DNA TGTGCCAGCAGCCAATCGGGGGGACGGCAGCAGTACTTC. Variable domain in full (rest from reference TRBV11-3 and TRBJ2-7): EAGVVQSPRYKIIEKKQPVAFWCNPISGHNTLYWYLQNLGQGPELLIRYENEEAVDDSQLPKDRFSAERLKGVDSTLKIQPAELGDSAVYLCASSQSGGRQQYFGPGTRLTVT.

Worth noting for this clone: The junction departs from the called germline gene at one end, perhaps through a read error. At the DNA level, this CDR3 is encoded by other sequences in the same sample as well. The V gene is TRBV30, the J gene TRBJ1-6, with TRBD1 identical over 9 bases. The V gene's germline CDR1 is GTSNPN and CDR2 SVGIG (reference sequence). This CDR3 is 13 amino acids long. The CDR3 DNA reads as TGTGCCTACTCGACAGGGGGGAATTCCCCCCTCCACTTT. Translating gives CAYSTGGNSPLHF.

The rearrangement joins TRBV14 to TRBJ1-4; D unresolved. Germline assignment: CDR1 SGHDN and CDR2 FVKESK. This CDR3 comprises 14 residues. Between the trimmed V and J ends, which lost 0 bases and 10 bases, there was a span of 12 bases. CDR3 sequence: CASSQDFRGGKLFF. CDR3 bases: TGTGCCAGCAGCCAAGATTTCAGAGGCGGAAAACTGTTTTTT.

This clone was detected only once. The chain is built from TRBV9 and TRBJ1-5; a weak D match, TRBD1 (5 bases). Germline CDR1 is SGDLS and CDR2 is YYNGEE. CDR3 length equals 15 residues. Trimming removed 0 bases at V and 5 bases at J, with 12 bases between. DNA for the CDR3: TGTGCCAGCAGCGTAGGTGGGGGGATTCATCAGCCCCAGCATTTT. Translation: CASSVGGGIHQPQHF.

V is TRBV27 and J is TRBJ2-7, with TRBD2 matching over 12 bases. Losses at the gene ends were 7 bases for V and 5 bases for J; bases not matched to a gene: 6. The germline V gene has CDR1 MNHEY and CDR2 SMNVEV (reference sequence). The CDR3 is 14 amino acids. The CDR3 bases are TGTGCCAGCACAAGACTAGCGGGAGTTAACGAGCAGTACTTC. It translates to CASTRLAGVNEQYF.

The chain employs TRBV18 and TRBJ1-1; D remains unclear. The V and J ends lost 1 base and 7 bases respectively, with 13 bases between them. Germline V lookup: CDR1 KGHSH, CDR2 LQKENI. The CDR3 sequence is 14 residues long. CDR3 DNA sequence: TGTGCCAGCTCACCACGAGCAGGATCCCGTGAAGCTTTCTTT. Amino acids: CASSPRAGSREAFF. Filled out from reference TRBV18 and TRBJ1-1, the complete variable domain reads NAGVMQNPRHLVRRRGQEARLRCSPMKGHSHVYWYRQLPEEGLKFMVYLQKENIIDESGMPKERFSAEFPKEGPSILRIQQVVRGDSAAYFCASSPRAGSREAFFGQGTRLTVV.